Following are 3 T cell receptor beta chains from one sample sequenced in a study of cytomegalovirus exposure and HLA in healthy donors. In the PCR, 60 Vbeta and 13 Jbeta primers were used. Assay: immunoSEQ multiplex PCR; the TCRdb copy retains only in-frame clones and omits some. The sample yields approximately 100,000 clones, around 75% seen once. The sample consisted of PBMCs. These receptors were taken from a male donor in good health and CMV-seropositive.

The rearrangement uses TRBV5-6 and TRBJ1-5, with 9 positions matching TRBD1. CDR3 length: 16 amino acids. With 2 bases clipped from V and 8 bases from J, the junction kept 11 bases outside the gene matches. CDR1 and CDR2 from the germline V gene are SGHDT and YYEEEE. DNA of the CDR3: TGTGCCAGCAGCTTATTGGGACAGGGTGGAGGTAAGCCCCAGCATTTT. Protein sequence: CASSLLGQGGGKPQHF.

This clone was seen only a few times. CDR3 nucleotide sequence: TGTGCCAGCAGCTTAGCCCGGTCTAGCGGGGTAGAGACCCAGTACTTC. This encodes CASSLARSSGVETQYF. This chain links TRBV11-2 with TRBJ2-5, with TRBD2 identical over 9 bases. The CDR3 extends over 16 amino acids. The trim removed 1 base at V and 4 bases at J, leaving 7 bases unmatched. Per the germline V gene, CDR1 is SGHAT and CDR2 is FQNNGV. Using reference TRBV11-2 and TRBJ2-5 for the parts outside the CDR3, the full variable domain is EAGVAQSPRYKIIEKRQSVAFWCNPISGHATLYWYQQILGQGPKLLIQFQNNGVVDDSQLPKDRFSAERLKGVDSTLKIQPAKLEDSAVYLCASSLARSSGVETQYFGPGTRLLVL.

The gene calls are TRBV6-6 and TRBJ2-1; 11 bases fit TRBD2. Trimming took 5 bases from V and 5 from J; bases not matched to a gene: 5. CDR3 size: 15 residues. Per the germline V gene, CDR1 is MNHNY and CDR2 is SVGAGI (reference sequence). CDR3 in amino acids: CASSTGTSGNNEQFF. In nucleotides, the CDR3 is TGTGCCAGCAGTACCGGGACTAGCGGAAACAATGAGCAGTTCTTC.